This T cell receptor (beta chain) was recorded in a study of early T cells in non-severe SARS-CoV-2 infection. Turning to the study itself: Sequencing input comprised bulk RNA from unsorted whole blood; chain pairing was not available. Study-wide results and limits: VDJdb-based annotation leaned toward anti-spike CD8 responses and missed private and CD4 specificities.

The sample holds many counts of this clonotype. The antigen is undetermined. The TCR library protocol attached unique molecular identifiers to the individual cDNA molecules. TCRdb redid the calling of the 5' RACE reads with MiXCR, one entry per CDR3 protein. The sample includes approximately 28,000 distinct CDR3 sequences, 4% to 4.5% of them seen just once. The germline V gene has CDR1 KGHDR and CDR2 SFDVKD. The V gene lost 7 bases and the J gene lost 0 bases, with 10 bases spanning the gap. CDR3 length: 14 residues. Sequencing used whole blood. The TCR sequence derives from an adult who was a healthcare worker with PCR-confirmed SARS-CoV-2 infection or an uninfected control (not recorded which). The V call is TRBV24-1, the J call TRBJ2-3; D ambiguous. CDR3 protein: CATSRLDSTDTQYF. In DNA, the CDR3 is TGTGCCACCAGCAGACTGGACAGCACAGATACGCAGTATTTT.